These T cell receptor beta chains were read from a single sample in a study of blood T cell repertoires in COVID-19. TCRdb's copy holds only in-frame clones and misses some; the assay was immunoSEQ multiplex PCR. The data show about 140,000 clones, 70% to 90% seen once. The specimen was PBMCs or T cells enriched from blood (not recorded which). The receptor set was obtained from a woman aged 45-59 years with acute COVID-19. Both conserved end residues are part of each CDR3. Fields, in order: CDR3 protein, CDR3 DNA, V gene, D gene, CDR3 length, J gene, clone size. A D gene is named only where the DNA matches it firmly. Part of the rows lack a size; the others show once, few, many or a class for expanded clones.

cdr3_aa: CASSFLEGTAYEQYF; cdr3_nt: TGTGCCAGCAGCTTTCTGGAGGGCACCGCCTACGAGCAGTACTTC; v_call: TRBV5-4; d_call: .; cdr3_length: 15; j_call: TRBJ2-7; clone_size: .
cdr3_aa: CASSLGGYEQFF; cdr3_nt: TGTGCCAGCAGCCTCGGGGGGTATGAGCAGTTCTTC; v_call: TRBV2; d_call: TRBD2; cdr3_length: 12; j_call: TRBJ2-1; clone_size: few
cdr3_aa: CASSSWVTLSGEQYF; cdr3_nt: TGTGCCAGCAGCTCCTGGGTAACATTATCGGGGGAGCAGTACTTC; v_call: TRBV7-9; d_call: .; cdr3_length: 15; j_call: TRBJ2-7; clone_size: .
cdr3_aa: CASGPGLAGGVREQFF; cdr3_nt: TGTGCCAGCGGCCCGGGACTAGCGGGAGGAGTGCGAGAGCAGTTCTTC; v_call: TRBV7-7; d_call: TRBD2; cdr3_length: 16; j_call: TRBJ2-1; clone_size: .
cdr3_aa: CASSSYSGITYEQYF; cdr3_nt: TGTGCCAGCAGCTCGTATAGCGGAATAACCTACGAGCAGTACTTC; v_call: TRBV7-2; d_call: .; cdr3_length: 15; j_call: TRBJ2-7; clone_size: .
cdr3_aa: CSARGGGNTGELFF; cdr3_nt: TGCAGCGCGAGGGGCGGGGGGAACACCGGGGAGCTGTTTTTT; v_call: TRBV29-1; d_call: TRBD2; cdr3_length: 14; j_call: TRBJ2-2; clone_size: .
cdr3_aa: CASSPGQGSHYGYTF; cdr3_nt: TGTGCCAGCAGCCCGGGACAGGGGTCTCACTATGGCTACACCTTC; v_call: TRBV11-2; d_call: TRBD1; cdr3_length: 15; j_call: TRBJ1-2; clone_size: .
cdr3_aa: CATRRDRGANYGYTF; cdr3_nt: TGTGCCACCCGACGGGACAGGGGGGCTAACTATGGCTACACCTTC; v_call: TRBV6-5; d_call: TRBD1; cdr3_length: 15; j_call: TRBJ1-2; clone_size: few
cdr3_aa: CASSPGGGPSSYNSPLHF; cdr3_nt: TGCGCCAGCAGCCCCGGCGGGGGCCCCAGCTCCTATAATTCACCCCTCCACTTT; v_call: TRBV4-1; d_call: .; cdr3_length: 18; j_call: TRBJ1-6; clone_size: .
cdr3_aa: CSVATGYEQYF; cdr3_nt: TGCAGCGTGGCTACAGGGTACGAGCAGTACTTC; v_call: TRBV29-1; d_call: .; cdr3_length: 11; j_call: TRBJ2-7; clone_size: .
cdr3_aa: CASSQVAGDQETQYF; cdr3_nt: TGTGCCAGTAGTCAAGTAGCGGGAGACCAAGAGACCCAGTACTTC; v_call: TRBV19; d_call: TRBD2; cdr3_length: 15; j_call: TRBJ2-5; clone_size: .
cdr3_aa: CASSLGVRTGKKGYTF; cdr3_nt: TGTGCCAGCAGCTTAGGGGTCCGGACAGGGAAGAAGGGCTACACCTTC; v_call: TRBV7-3; d_call: TRBD1; cdr3_length: 16; j_call: TRBJ1-2; clone_size: once
cdr3_aa: CASSYLGDRVTDTQYF; cdr3_nt: TGTGCCAGCAGTTACCTAGGGGACAGGGTCACAGATACGCAGTATTTT; v_call: TRBV6-2/TRBV6-3; d_call: TRBD1; cdr3_length: 16; j_call: TRBJ2-3; clone_size: .
cdr3_aa: CASSQDSGQPIYEQYF; cdr3_nt: TGCGCCAGCAGCCAAGACTCGGGACAGCCTATTTACGAGCAGTACTTC; v_call: TRBV4-1; d_call: TRBD1; cdr3_length: 16; j_call: TRBJ2-7; clone_size: .
cdr3_aa: CASSPEGTGELFF; cdr3_nt: TGCGCCAGCAGCCCGGAGGGGACCGGGGAGCTGTTTTTT; v_call: TRBV5-1; d_call: .; cdr3_length: 13; j_call: TRBJ2-2; clone_size: .
cdr3_aa: CASPNLAGAGEQYF; cdr3_nt: TGTGCCAGCCCAAATCTAGCGGGAGCCGGCGAGCAGTACTTC; v_call: TRBV21-1; d_call: .; cdr3_length: 14; j_call: TRBJ2-7; clone_size: .
cdr3_aa: CASRNPGRAGTQYF; cdr3_nt: TGTGCCAGCAGAAACCCGGGGCGAGCGGGAACCCAGTACTTC; v_call: TRBV28; d_call: TRBD2; cdr3_length: 14; j_call: TRBJ2-5; clone_size: .
cdr3_aa: CASSAQGGTEAFF; cdr3_nt: TGTGCCAGCAGCGCCCAGGGGGGCACTGAAGCTTTCTTT; v_call: TRBV7-2; d_call: TRBD1; cdr3_length: 13; j_call: TRBJ1-1; clone_size: .